These 15 T cell receptor beta chains share one sample of origin, sequenced in a study of blood T cell repertoires in COVID-19. TCRdb's table, derived via immunoSEQ multiplex PCR, lists solely in-frame clones and lacks some. Of under 60,000 clones in the sample, about 80% are singletons; the top ten hold under 30%. Sequencing input: peripheral blood. The source is a man between 65 and 85 years old with acute or convalescent COVID-19.

This clone was counted between two and nine times. This sequence joins TRBV2 and TRBJ1-6, with D uncertain. Germline lookup yields CDR1 SNHLY and CDR2 FYNNEI. V was cut by 7 bases and J by 4 bases, with 14 bases left in between. The CDR3 extends over 15 amino acids. CDR3 nucleotides: TGTGCCAGCACTGTGAGTGCAGGTTATAATTCACCCCTCCACTTT. Protein product: CASTVSAGYNSPLHF.

This chain uses TRBV19 with TRBJ2-2; 7 bases are shared with TRBD2. In germline, CDR1 is LNHDA, CDR2 SQIVND (reference sequence). This CDR3 contains 15 residues. The J segment lost 7 bases and the V segment lost 7 bases, leaving 12 bases of the junction unmatched. CDR3 nucleotides: TGTGCCAGTAACATACCGGGACTAAAGGTCGGGGAGCTGTTTTTT. Translation: CASNIPGLKVGELFF.

The CDR3 protein is CASSYGDRANTEAFF. In DNA, the CDR3 is TGTGCCAGCAGTTACGGGGACAGGGCGAACACTGAAGCTTTCTTT. J is TRBJ1-1 and V is TRBV6-5, with 9 bases fitting TRBD1. The CDR3 is 15 amino acids. The V and J ends lost 2 bases and 1 base, in that order; junction bases with no gene match: 2. From germline, CDR1 is MNHEY and CDR2 SVGAGI.

This chain links TRBV28 with TRBJ1-3; D unclear. The CDR3 covers 13 residues. CDR1 MDHEN and CDR2 SYDVKM come from the germline V gene. V lost 3 bases and J 11 bases, leaving 14 bases between the germline ends. The CDR3 is CASSLEGVKAIYF. CDR3 bases: TGTGCCAGCAGTTTGGAAGGAGTTAAGGCCATATATTTT.

The chain has TRBV19 and TRBJ1-4, with no clear D. V lost 5 bases, J lost 0 bases, and 7 bases lay in between. CDR1 and CDR2 (germline): LNHDA, SQIVND (reference sequence). This CDR3 has 14 amino acids. CDR3 DNA sequence: TGTGCCAGTAGTGTGGAGGCAACTAATGAAAAACTGTTTTTT. Translated: CASSVEATNEKLFF.

The chain is built from TRBV7-2 and TRBJ1-2, with D perhaps matching TRBD1 (5 bases). In germline, CDR1 is SGHTA, CDR2 FQGNSA. Trimming removed 4 bases at V and 6 bases at J, with 18 bases between. This CDR3 contains 15 residues. The CDR3 loop is CASSSPSGDYNGYTF. Written as DNA, the CDR3 is TGTGCCAGCAGCTCCCCGTCGGGGGATTATAATGGCTACACCTTC.

V gene TRBV20-1 combines with J gene TRBJ2-1; 8 bases align to TRBD2. Germline assignment: CDR1 DFQATT and CDR2 SNEGSKA (reference sequence). V lost 3 bases and J lost 9; bases outside the gene matches: 10. The CDR3 spans 14 residues. This CDR3 reads CSASASGGAGEQFF. In nucleotides, the CDR3 is TGCAGTGCTAGTGCATCGGGGGGGGCTGGTGAGCAGTTCTTC.

The gene calls are TRBV5-4 and TRBJ2-3; D gene unclear. Looked up from germline, CDR1 is SGHNT and CDR2 is YYREEE (reference sequence). CDR3 length: 11 amino acids. Trimming removed 5 bases from V and 5 bases from J, with 6 bases in between. CDR3 bases: TGTGCCAGCAGTTCGGGAGATACGCAGTATTTT. Translating gives CASSSGDTQYF.

This clone was recorded a few times. The rearrangement joins TRBV13 to TRBJ1-1; tentative D call: TRBD1 (5 bases). V gave up 4 bases and J gave up 0 bases, with 12 bases separating them. Germline lookup yields CDR1 PRHDT and CDR2 FYEKMQ (reference sequence). This CDR3 is 15 amino acids long. The CDR3, as DNA: TGTGCCAGCAGCTCTGGGGGGACCTTGAACACTGAAGCTTTCTTT. This translates into CASSSGGTLNTEAFF.

The CDR3 reads CASSLSDRELFYGYTF. In nucleotides, the CDR3 is TGTGCCAGCAGTTTATCGGACAGGGAGCTTTTCTATGGCTACACCTTC. This rearrangement joins TRBV28 to TRBJ1-2; 8 bases map to TRBD1. CDR1 is MDHEN and CDR2 is SYDVKM in the germline V gene. This CDR3 region has 16 residues. V was clipped by 1 base and J by 4 bases; unmatched bases: 8.

The chain joins TRBV14 to TRBJ2-5, with 7 nucleotides matching TRBD1. The trim removed 1 base at V and 5 bases at J, leaving 7 bases unmatched. Germline loops: CDR1 SGHDN, CDR2 FVKESK. CDR3 length: 15 amino acids. The CDR3, as DNA: TGTGCCAGCAGCCAAGCAGGGACAGCGCGGGAGACCCAGTACTTC. Translation: CASSQAGTARETQYF.

The chain has TRBV3-1 (or the pseudogene TRBV3-2) and TRBJ2-3; tentative D call: TRBD2 (7 bases). The germline V and J ends were trimmed by 4 bases and 3 bases, with 17 bases remaining between them. Germline values: CDR1 LGHDT, CDR2 YNNKEL (reference sequence). CDR3 length: 16 residues. CDR3 nucleotide sequence: TGTGCCAGCAGCCCGAGAGGGGGGGGCTCGACAGATACGCAGTATTTT. Translating it yields CASSPRGGGSTDTQYF.

The gene calls are TRBV9 and TRBJ2-3; the match to TRBD1 covers 7 bases. The CDR3 consists of 15 residues. Germline CDR1 SGDLS, CDR2 YYNGEE. J lost 6 bases, V lost 0 bases, and 7 bases had no gene match. Here the CDR3 reads CASSVGQGASDTQYF. In DNA, the CDR3 is TGTGCCAGCAGCGTAGGACAGGGCGCAAGTGATACGCAGTATTTT.

A remark on this clone: This same CDR3 is encoded by further DNA sequences in the sample. V gene TRBV10-3 combines with J gene TRBJ1-2; D is uncertain. The length of the CDR3 is 11 residues. Trimming took 7 bases from V and 6 from J, leaving 9 bases between them. Germline lookup yields CDR1 ENHRY and CDR2 SYGVKD. CDR3 sequence: CAITDGDGYTF. The CDR3 nucleotides read TGTGCCATCACCGACGGGGATGGCTACACCTTC.

V is TRBV4-3 and J is TRBJ2-3; perhaps TRBD1 as D (5 bases). Germline V lookup: CDR1 LGHNA, CDR2 YSLEER. The CDR3 consists of 16 residues. With 0 bases removed from V and 7 bases from J, the gap between germline ends came to 17 bases. CDR3 coding DNA: TGCGCCAGCAGCCAAGAAGGGGTTACCCTCAGGAATACGCAGTATTTT. Amino acids: CASSQEGVTLRNTQYF.